What follows is one T cell receptor (beta chain) and its context. Its antigen is undetermined. The sample comes from a study of OX40 agonist ivuxolimab in advanced cancers. Study details: Ivuxolimab, which is an agonistic anti-OX40 (CD134) antibody, was administered to the patients. Whole-study results and caveats: Compared with CD4+, CD8+ T cells on average had more expanded clones. Antigens targeted by the expanded peripheral T cells were not determined.

The CDR3 is 15 amino acids. V was clipped by 3 bases and J by 0 bases; unmatched bases: 3. Germline CDR1 is KGHSH and CDR2 is LQKENI. The data were produced by immunoSEQ multiplex PCR, yet TCRdb's version contains in-frame clones alone and is incomplete. The table lists 60,000 to 90,000 clones, about 81% of them singletons. This chain connects TRBV18 to TRBJ1-1; 8 bases map to TRBD1. Source: CD4+ or CD8+ T cells sorted from blood, taken in a trial of the OX40 agonist ivuxolimab. The receptor comes from an adult with an advanced solid tumor such as melanoma, head and neck, liver or kidney cancer. CDR3 sequence: CASSPKTGVNTEAFF. The CDR3, as DNA: TGTGCCAGCTCACCTAAGACAGGGGTGAACACTGAAGCTTTCTTT.